The present T cell receptor (beta chain) was sequenced within a study of blood T cell repertoires in COVID-19. About the research overall: T cells, B-cell-depleted T cells, or PBMCs provided the cDNA or gDNA that served as material.

Per the original data handling: Reference gene primer amplification in the assay estimated nucleated cell counts. Libraries were prepared by immunoSEQ multiplex PCR; TCRdb keeps only in-frame clonotypes and omits some of them. The DNA gave D and trimming, while V, J and clone size come from that table. The top ten clones hold roughly 15% of a sample with over 60,000 clones, around 90% of them seen once. The CDR3 has 15 residues. Germline CDR1 is SGHAT and CDR2 is FQNNGV. Trimming left V 0 bases short and J 4 bases short, with 11 bases between. The receptor comes from an elderly woman with active or convalescent COVID-19. The sequencing sample was made of peripheral blood. The gene calls are TRBV11-2 and TRBJ2-3, with a tentative D call TRBD1 (6 bases). The CDR3 region has the DNA TGTGCCAGCAGCTTAGATGGGGGCGCCCCAGATACGCAGTATTTT. Residues: CASSLDGGAPDTQYF.